This TCR beta chain was observed in a study of cytomegalovirus exposure and HLA in healthy donors. Germline V gives CDR1 MDHEN, CDR2 SYDVKM. This CDR3 has 14 amino acids. J lost 7 bases, V lost 5 bases, and 5 bases had no gene match. Researchers ran the PCR with 60 Vbeta and 13 Jbeta primers. TCRdb keeps only in-frame clones here, not all; method: immunoSEQ multiplex PCR. Of about 210,000 clones listed, over 75% are singletons. Sequencing was performed on PBMCs. The chain joins TRBV28 to TRBJ2-7, with 13 bases identical to TRBD2. This TCR was sampled from a male donor in good health and CMV-seronegative. CDR3 bases: TGTGCCAGCAGTATCGGACTAGCGGGAGAAGAGCAGTACTTC. It translates to CASSIGLAGEEQYF.